One sample yielded the 30 T cell receptor beta chains listed below, sequenced in a study of cytomegalovirus exposure and HLA in healthy donors. In the PCR, 60 Vbeta and 13 Jbeta primers were used. Data came from immunoSEQ multiplex PCR; TCRdb stores just in-frame clones and leaves some out. Of over 110,000 clones in the sample, approximately 80% are singletons; the top ten hold around 1.2%. The material sequenced was PBMCs. The receptors derive from a male donor in good health and CMV-seropositive.

This clone was seen just once. The chain couples TRBV15 to TRBJ2-3, with D maybe TRBD1 (5 bases). Looked up from germline, CDR1 is LNHNV and CDR2 is YYDKDF (reference sequence). This CDR3 comprises 14 residues. V was cut by 8 bases and J by 3 bases, with 15 bases left in between. The DNA of the CDR3 is TGTGCCACCCGTGCGCAGGGTAATACAGATACGCAGTATTTT. Translated, it gives CATRAQGNTDTQYF.

This clone was detected once. This CDR3 reads CASSLLRGSSYEQYF. The CDR3 nucleotides read TGTGCCAGCAGTCTTTTGAGAGGGAGCTCCTACGAGCAGTACTTC. The chain combines TRBV28 with TRBJ2-7; the D gene is possibly TRBD2 (5 bases). The CDR3 consists of 15 residues. The V end lost 5 bases, the J end lost 0 bases, and 14 bases lay between the germline ends. Looked up from germline, CDR1 is MDHEN and CDR2 is SYDVKM. The full variable domain, rest sourced from reference TRBV28 and TRBJ2-7, is DVKVTQSSRYLVKRTGEKVFLECVQDMDHENMFWYRQDPGLGLRLIYFSYDVKMKEKGDIPEGYSVSREKKERFSLILESASTNQTSMYLCASSLLRGSSYEQYFGPGTRLTVT.

In its sample, this clone was seen once. The chain joins TRBV15 to TRBJ1-1; the match to TRBD1 covers 8 bases. V gave up 1 base and J gave up 5 bases; unmatched junction bases: 6. The CDR3 has 15 residues. From germline, CDR1 is LNHNV and CDR2 YYDKDF (reference sequence). CDR3 loop: CATSRGVTGDTEAFF. CDR3 nucleotide sequence: TGTGCCACCAGCAGAGGAGTGACAGGGGATACTGAAGCTTTCTTT.

The genes are TRBV9 and TRBJ2-5; the D gene is possibly TRBD2 (5 bases). V dropped 3 bases and J dropped 5 bases, with 17 bases sitting between them. Germline V gene lookup returns CDR1 SGDLS and CDR2 YYNGEE. CDR3 length: 15 residues. The CDR3 reads CASSELPGDPETQYF. Here the CDR3 DNA reads TGTGCCAGCAGCGAGCTCCCCGGGGATCCCGAGACCCAGTACTTC.

This clone was observed a few times. The chain recombines TRBV4-1 with TRBJ1-4; D gene uncertain. The germline CDR1 and CDR2 sequences are MGHRA and YSYEKL. With 1 base removed from V and 14 bases from J, the gap between germline ends came to 8 bases. CDR3 size: 11 residues. CDR3 loop: CASSQAGSLFF. The CDR3 nucleotides read TGCGCCAGCAGCCAAGCCGGGTCCCTGTTTTTT.

V is TRBV5-1 and J is TRBJ2-2, with TRBD1 identical over 9 bases. The CDR3 spans 15 residues. Germline V gene sequence: CDR1 SGHRS, CDR2 YFSETQ. The V segment lost 3 bases and the J segment 6 bases; nucleotides outside the gene matches: 6. In DNA, the CDR3 is TGCGCCAGCAGCTCCAGGACAGGGGCCCCCGGGGAGCTGTTTTTT. It codes for CASSSRTGAPGELFF.

The rearrangement links TRBV6-6 to TRBJ1-2; D perhaps matches TRBD1 (6 bases). Per the germline V gene, CDR1 is MNHNY and CDR2 is SVGAGI (reference sequence). The CDR3 has 16 residues. V lost 5 bases, J lost 8 bases, and 24 bases lay in between. This CDR3 reads CASSNYYIRGFQGYTF. The CDR3 nucleotides read TGTGCCAGCAGTAACTATTACATCAGGGGTTTTCAGGGCTACACCTTC.

A few counts support this clone. The chain employs TRBV18 and TRBJ2-5; D unclear. Near its end, the DNA agrees better with TRBJ2-7, so the J call may be wrong. Germline CDR1 is KGHSH and CDR2 is LQKENI. The CDR3 loop spans 17 amino acids. CDR3 nucleotides: TGTGCCAGCTCACCACCGAGCAGGAACCCTGTGGGCTCCGAGCAGTACTTC. Its protein product is CASSPPSRNPVGSEQYF.

CDR3 DNA sequence: TGTGCCAGTAGTCCCCAGCGGGGGGCCTACGAGCAGTACTTC. It codes for CASSPQRGAYEQYF. J is TRBJ2-7 and V is TRBV19; 9 bases line up with TRBD2. CDR1 and CDR2 (germline): LNHDA, SQIVND (reference sequence). CDR3 length: 14 residues. V shed 5 bases, J shed 2 bases, and the junction held 4 bases outside the gene matches. The variable domain in full, with the rest retrieved from reference TRBV19 and TRBJ2-7, is DGGITQSPKYLFRKEGQNVTLSCEQNLNHDAMYWYRQDPGQGLRLIYYSQIVNDFQKGDIAEGYSVSREKKESFPLTVTSAQKNPTAFYLCASSPQRGAYEQYFGPGTRLTVT.

CDR3 sequence: CASSEFGRGQETQYF. DNA of the CDR3: TGTGCCAGCAGTGAGTTCGGCAGGGGTCAAGAGACCCAGTACTTC. The gene calls are TRBV6-1 and TRBJ2-5, with D possibly TRBD1 on 6 matching bases. Germline V gene lookup returns CDR1 MNHNS and CDR2 SASEGT. Trimming cost V 3 bases and J 2 bases, with 13 bases left between them. The CDR3 spans 15 residues.

This chain uses TRBV28 with TRBJ2-7; tentative D call: TRBD1 (5 bases). The ends were cut back, 5 bases at V and 4 bases at J, with 9 bases in the middle. CDR3 length equals 12 residues. CDR1 is MDHEN and CDR2 is SYDVKM in the germline V gene. CDR3 loop: CASSIQGYEQYF. CDR3 DNA: TGTGCCAGCAGTATTCAGGGTTACGAGCAGTACTTC.

This chain joins TRBV4-1 and TRBJ1-5; TRBD1 is a possible D gene (5 bases). The ends were cut back, 2 bases at V and 0 bases at J, with 8 bases in the middle. Looked up from germline, CDR1 is MGHRA and CDR2 is YSYEKL. The CDR3 totals 15 residues. For the CDR3, the DNA is TGCGCCAGCAGCCAACAGGGAAATAGCAATCAGCCCCAGCATTTT. It specifies CASSQQGNSNQPQHF.

This chain uses TRBV6-1 with TRBJ2-1; 13 bases fit TRBD2. The CDR3 runs to 21 residues. The germline V gene has CDR1 MNHNS and CDR2 SASEGT. Trimming took 2 bases from V and 0 from J; bases not matched to a gene: 13. CDR3 region: CASSEFPSGTSGISSYNEQFF. The CDR3 DNA is TGTGCCAGCAGTGAATTCCCATCGGGGACTAGCGGGATTAGCTCCTACAATGAGCAGTTCTTC.

The genes are TRBV19 and TRBJ2-1; no clear D gene. Germline CDR1 reads LNHDA; CDR2 reads SQIVND (reference sequence). The length of the CDR3 is 17 residues. V shed 4 bases and J shed 7 bases, with 23 bases lying between them. In DNA, the CDR3 is TGTGCCAGTAGTACTCCTTGGCAAAACTACATCGGGAATGAGCAGTTCTTC. Translating it yields CASSTPWQNYIGNEQFF.

V usage is TRBV27 and J usage is TRBJ2-3; the match to TRBD2 covers 9 bases. The V gene's germline CDR1 is MNHEY and CDR2 SMNVEV (reference sequence). The trim removed 5 bases at V and 4 bases at J, leaving 13 bases unmatched. The CDR3 spans 17 residues. Written as DNA, the CDR3 is TGTGCCAGCAGTCTCTATCCCGGGACTAGCATCCCAGATACGCAGTATTTT. It translates to CASSLYPGTSIPDTQYF.

V usage is TRBV19 and J usage is TRBJ1-5; D may be TRBD1 (5 bases). The CDR3 is 15 amino acids. The ends were cut back, 1 base at V and 6 bases at J, with 13 bases in the middle. Per germline, CDR1 LNHDA and CDR2 SQIVND (reference sequence). CDR3 sequence (DNA): TGTGCCAGTAGTATAGGTGGGGGGAATAGTCAGCCCCAGCATTTT. Its protein product is CASSIGGGNSQPQHF.

This rearrangement joins TRBV4-2 to TRBJ1-2, with D perhaps matching TRBD1 (5 bases). V lost 0 bases to trimming and J lost 8 bases, with 25 bases between them. Germline-derived CDR1 and CDR2 are LGHNA and YNFKEQ. This CDR3 comprises 18 residues. The CDR3 region has the DNA TGTGCCAGCAGCCAAGATTTGGGTGGGCAGGAGGGGTTTTACGGCTACACCTTC. Translated, it gives CASSQDLGGQEGFYGYTF.

This clone has only a few counts. The gene calls are TRBV27 and TRBJ2-7; 7 bases are shared with TRBD2. The germline V gene encodes CDR1 MNHEY and CDR2 SMNVEV (reference sequence). The CDR3 length is 15 residues. J lost 6 bases, V lost 5 bases, and 13 bases had no gene match. The CDR3 sequence: CASSPRVGGLGEQYF. CDR3 coding DNA: TGTGCCAGCAGTCCCAGGGTTGGAGGACTAGGCGAGCAGTACTTC.

The chain has TRBV2 and TRBJ2-7; 7 bases agree with TRBD1. This CDR3 has 14 amino acids. Germline V CDR1 and CDR2: SNHLY, FYNNEI. The V and J ends lost 6 bases and 7 bases, in that order; junction bases with no gene match: 12. The CDR3 nucleotides are TGTGCCAGCAGCGGGAACAGGGGCTTGACGGAGCAGTACTTC. Translated: CASSGNRGLTEQYF.

The rearrangement links TRBV2 to TRBJ2-7; D possibly corresponds to TRBD1 (5 bases). This CDR3 contains 14 residues. From germline, CDR1 is SNHLY and CDR2 FYNNEI. The V end lost 8 bases, the J end lost 9 bases, and 23 bases lay between the germline ends. CDR3 DNA sequence: TGTGCCAGCCTGGAGTGGGGCCAGCTCCTAGGGCAGTACTTC. The encoded protein is CASLEWGQLLGQYF.

This clone was recorded once. This sequence joins TRBV13 and TRBJ2-7, with 13 bases identical to TRBD2. The germline gives CDR1 PRHDT, CDR2 FYEKMQ (reference sequence). The J segment lost 2 bases and the V segment lost 4 bases, leaving 2 bases of the junction unmatched. The CDR3 extends over 15 amino acids. The CDR3: CASSSGTSGAYEQYF. DNA for the CDR3: TGTGCCAGCAGCTCAGGGACTAGCGGGGCCTACGAGCAGTACTTC.

The V gene is TRBV19, the J gene TRBJ2-1; D gene ambiguous. CDR1 and CDR2 (germline): LNHDA, SQIVND (reference sequence). The CDR3 totals 13 residues. V was shortened by 6 bases and J by 6 bases, with 12 bases between the two germline ends. The CDR3 sequence is CASRSSLPNEQFF. CDR3 coding DNA: TGTGCCAGTAGGTCGAGCCTGCCCAATGAGCAGTTCTTC. The full variable domain, in which reference TRBV19 and TRBJ2-1 provide the parts outside the CDR3, is DGGITQSPKYLFRKEGQNVTLSCEQNLNHDAMYWYRQDPGQGLRLIYYSQIVNDFQKGDIAEGYSVSREKKESFPLTVTSAQKNPTAFYLCASRSSLPNEQFFGPGTRLTVL.

The rearrangement joins TRBV7-2 to TRBJ2-5; 8 nucleotides agree with TRBD2. This CDR3 comprises 12 residues. V trimming: 4 bases; J trimming: 13 bases; junction bases outside the gene matches: 8. The germline V gene has CDR1 SGHTA and CDR2 FQGNSA. In DNA, the CDR3 is TGTGCCAGCAGCTCGGGACTAGGGGAACCGTACTTC. Its protein is CASSSGLGEPYF.

This chain uses TRBV9 with TRBJ2-3; possibly TRBD1 for D (6 bases). Germline lookup yields CDR1 SGDLS and CDR2 YYNGEE. The CDR3 is 15 amino acids. The ends were cut back, 2 bases at V and 4 bases at J, with 14 bases in the middle. In DNA, the CDR3 is TGTGCCAGCAGCGTGACAGGTATTGCGGCAGATACGCAGTATTTT. Translated, it gives CASSVTGIAADTQYF.

The chain combines TRBV19 with TRBJ2-3, with TRBD2 matching over 7 bases. The CDR3 loop spans 17 amino acids. Germline loops: CDR1 LNHDA, CDR2 SQIVND (reference sequence). V was pared by 5 bases and J by 0 bases, with 11 bases of the junction left unmatched. Here the CDR3 DNA reads TGTGCCAGTAGTTTGGGCAGACTAGCCTCTAGCACAGATACGCAGTATTTT. Its protein is CASSLGRLASSTDTQYF.

The gene calls are TRBV7-9 and TRBJ2-1; TRBD2 matches at 8 bases. The CDR3 covers 15 residues. The J segment lost 8 bases and the V segment lost 2 bases, leaving 8 bases of the junction unmatched. In germline, CDR1 is SEHNR, CDR2 FQNEAQ (reference sequence). CDR3 sequence reads: CASSLILAGSDEQFF. In DNA, the CDR3 is TGTGCCAGCAGCTTAATTCTAGCGGGTTCCGATGAGCAGTTCTTC.

The rearrangement links TRBV7-9 to TRBJ1-1; TRBD1 aligns across 7 bases. Germline loops: CDR1 SEHNR, CDR2 FQNEAQ (reference sequence). V lost 5 bases, J lost 3 bases, and 6 bases stayed unmatched. The CDR3 is made up of 14 amino acids. CDR3 region: CASSNRQGHTEAFF. CDR3 in DNA: TGTGCCAGCAGCAACCGACAGGGACACACTGAAGCTTTCTTT.

The V call is TRBV5-1, the J call TRBJ2-5, with 12 nucleotides matching TRBD2. The CDR3 is 14 residues long. Germline V gives CDR1 SGHRS, CDR2 YFSETQ. J gave up 5 bases and V 5 bases, and 4 bases lay outside the gene matches. The CDR3 region is CASRPGLAGETQYF. In DNA form, the CDR3 reads TGCGCCAGCAGACCCGGACTAGCGGGGGAGACCCAGTACTTC.

The V and J genes are TRBV13 and TRBJ1-1; D possibly corresponds to TRBD1 (6 bases). CDR3 length: 13 amino acids. Trimming took 4 bases from V and 3 from J, leaving 9 bases between them. Germline-derived CDR1 and CDR2 are PRHDT and FYEKMQ (reference sequence). In DNA, the CDR3 is TGTGCCAGCAGCTCAAGGGGGTACACTGAAGCTTTCTTT. Translation: CASSSRGYTEAFF.

This clone has only one observation. The chain links TRBV5-1 to TRBJ1-2, with TRBD1 identical over 10 bases. This CDR3 is built from 14 residues. Germline trimming cut 4 bases from V and 7 bases from J; bases unmatched to any gene: 7. Germline V lookup: CDR1 SGHRS, CDR2 YFSETQ. The CDR3 protein is CASSLGTGVFGYTF. The CDR3 nucleotides read TGCGCCAGCAGCCTCGGGACAGGGGTTTTTGGCTACACCTTC.